These T cell receptor beta chains were read from a single sample in a study of blood T cell repertoires in COVID-19. The assay was immunoSEQ multiplex PCR, and TCRdb's table has in-frame clones only and misses some. The sample holds roughly 38,000 clones, roughly 80% seen once. Sequenced: peripheral blood. The receptors derive from a man aged 80 or over with active or convalescent COVID-19. CDR3s include the opening cysteine and the closing phenylalanine or tryptophan. Fields, in order: V gene, J gene, clone size, D gene, CDR3 DNA, CDR3 protein. A D gene is named only where the DNA matches it firmly. The size field is filled for only some rows; it gives once, few, many or a size class.

>TRBV5-1|TRBJ2-2|NA|NA
TGCGCCAGCAGCTTTACCGGGAACACCGGGGAGCTGTTTTTT
CASSFTGNTGELFF
>TRBV6-4|TRBJ2-2|NA|TRBD1
TGTGCCAGCAGGGGGGACAGGGCCACCGGGGAGCTGTTTTTT
CASRGDRATGELFF
>TRBV29-1|TRBJ1-1|NA|TRBD1
TGCAGCGGGACCCTGACAGGGATGAACACTGAAGCTTTCTTT
CSGTLTGMNTEAFF
>TRBV28|TRBJ2-6|NA|NA
TGTGCCAGCAGTTTCCCCTTGTCCGGGACTGGGGCCAACGTCCTGACTTTC
CASSFPLSGTGANVLTF
>TRBV4-1|TRBJ1-1|many|NA
TGCGCCAGCTTCCCTTCTATTGGGAACACTGAAGCTTTCTTT
CASFPSIGNTEAFF
>TRBV7-2|TRBJ1-5|once|NA
TGTGCCAGCAGCTTAATGCCAGATCAGCCCCAGCATTTT
CASSLMPDQPQHF
>TRBV28|TRBJ1-2|NA|NA
TGTGCCAGCAGTACAGAAGACTATGGCTACACCTTC
CASSTEDYGYTF
>TRBV6-5|TRBJ2-2|NA|NA
TGTGCCAGCAGACTCGGGACCGGGGAGCTGTTTTTT
CASRLGTGELFF
>TRBV24-1|TRBJ2-3|NA|NA
TGTGCCACCAGCGGTGGGGCAACCAATACGCAGTATTTT
CATSGGATNTQYF
>TRBV5-1|TRBJ1-2|NA|NA
TGCGCCAGCAGCTTGAGTCGGGGGGGCTACACCTTC
CASSLSRGGYTF
>TRBV7-9|TRBJ1-1|NA|NA
TGTGCCAGCAGCACGGGGGGCACTGAAGCTTTCTTT
CASSTGGTEAFF
>TRBV6-1|TRBJ2-5|NA|NA
TGTGCCAGCAGTGAGCTAACTAGGGCAGTTGATCTTTTCTCGACGGAGACCCAGTACTTC
CASSELTRAVDLFSTETQYF
>TRBV3-1/TRBV3-2|TRBJ1-5|once|NA
TGTGCCACTTCACCGAGGGACATCAATCAGCCCCAGCATTTT
CATSPRDINQPQHF
>TRBV9|TRBJ2-3|NA|TRBD1
TGTGCCAGCAGCGTTTATGATAGGACAGGTAGCACAGATACGCAGTATTTT
CASSVYDRTGSTDTQYF
>TRBV3-1/TRBV3-2|TRBJ2-5|NA|TRBD1
TGTGCCAGCAGCCAAGGGACAGGGAAAGAGACCCAGTACTTC
CASSQGTGKETQYF
>TRBV11-2|TRBJ2-7|NA|NA
TGTGCCAGCAGCTTAGGAGACTACCCCTACGAGCAGTACTTC
CASSLGDYPYEQYF
>TRBV11-2|TRBJ2-7|few|TRBD1
TGTGCCAGCAGCCAAAGACAGGGCGGTCACGAGCAGTACTTC
CASSQRQGGHEQYF
>TRBV29-1|TRBJ1-1|NA|NA
TGCAGCGTTGATATATCGAACACTGAAGCTTTCTTT
CSVDISNTEAFF
>TRBV5-1|TRBJ2-1|NA|NA
TGCGCCAGCAGCTTGGATCAGGCGGGGACCCAGTTCTTC
CASSLDQAGTQFF